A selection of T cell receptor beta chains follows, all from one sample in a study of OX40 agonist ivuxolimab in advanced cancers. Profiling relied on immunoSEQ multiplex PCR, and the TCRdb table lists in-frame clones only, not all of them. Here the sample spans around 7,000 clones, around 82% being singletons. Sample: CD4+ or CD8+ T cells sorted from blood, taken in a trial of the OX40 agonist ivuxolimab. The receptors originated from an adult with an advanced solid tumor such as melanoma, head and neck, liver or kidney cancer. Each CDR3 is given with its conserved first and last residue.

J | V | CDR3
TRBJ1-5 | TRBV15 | CATSRDRGRGQPQHF
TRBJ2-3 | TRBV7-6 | CASSRPGGGTDTQYF
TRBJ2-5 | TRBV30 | CAWSGDRESEETQYF
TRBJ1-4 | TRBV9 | CASSSGTGAVNEKLFF
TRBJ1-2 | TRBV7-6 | CASSGPGGENYGYTF
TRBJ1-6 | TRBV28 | CASSSRGSPLHF
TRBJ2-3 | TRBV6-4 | CASSQLAGGTDTQYF
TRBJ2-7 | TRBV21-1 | CASSRDGTGVFRWQYF
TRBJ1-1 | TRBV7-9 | CASSHTGGTEAFF
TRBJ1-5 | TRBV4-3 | CASSQDPLGNQPQHF
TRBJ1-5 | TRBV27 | CASSPTAHQPQHF
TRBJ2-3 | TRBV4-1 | CASSQVRAGGSDTQYF
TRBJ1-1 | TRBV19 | CASSATMNTEAFF
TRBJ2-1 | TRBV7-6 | CASSLQAGTGEFRINNEQFF
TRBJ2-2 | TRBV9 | CASSPTGGGTGELFF
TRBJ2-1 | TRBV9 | CASSPPRYEQFF
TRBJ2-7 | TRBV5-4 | CASSLQGSFDEQYF
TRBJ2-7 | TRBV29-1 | CSVGTAGGISYEQYF
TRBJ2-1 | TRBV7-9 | CASSLPGHYEQFF
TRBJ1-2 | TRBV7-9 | CAGTGYYGYTF
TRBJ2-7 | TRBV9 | CASSGQGARDEQYF
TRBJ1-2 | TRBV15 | CATSKAEGTIHTPGQGGIFGYTF
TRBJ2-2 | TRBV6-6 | CASSVTATNTGELFF
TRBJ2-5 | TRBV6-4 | CASSDGTSGSETQYF
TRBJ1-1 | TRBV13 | CAVRDRGISEAFF
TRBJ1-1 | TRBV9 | CASSVVGGAGEAFF
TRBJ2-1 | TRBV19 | CASSWRLAGINEQFF
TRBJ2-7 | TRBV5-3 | CARSFSAGAKKSSYEQYF
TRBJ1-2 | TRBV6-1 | CASETGHYGYTF
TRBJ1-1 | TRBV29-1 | CSVVSATLTEAFF
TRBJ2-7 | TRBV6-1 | CASSLTGFGRSEQYF
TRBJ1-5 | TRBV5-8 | CASSLQGAFNQPQHF
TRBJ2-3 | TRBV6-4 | CASSDRHADTQYF
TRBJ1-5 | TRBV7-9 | CASSHTGGPRNQPQHF
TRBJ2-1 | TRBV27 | CASSLYPGTSGGLPNNEQFF
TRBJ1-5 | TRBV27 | CASSSGTAYNQPQHF
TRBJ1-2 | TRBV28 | CASLGAVYGYTF
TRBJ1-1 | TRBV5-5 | CASSPSGREAFF
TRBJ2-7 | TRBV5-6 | CASSLWTGPTYEQYF
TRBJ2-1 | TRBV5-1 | CASSQVNEQFF
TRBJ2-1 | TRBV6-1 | CASTRGSVLSHEQFF
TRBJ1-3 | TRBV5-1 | CASSSYGTDGNTIYF
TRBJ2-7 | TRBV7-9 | CASSLVRLGLREQYF
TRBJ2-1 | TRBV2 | CASKKLAGVPTDYNEQFF
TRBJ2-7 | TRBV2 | CASSPSLAGTYEQYF
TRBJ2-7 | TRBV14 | CASSQRTGYEQYF
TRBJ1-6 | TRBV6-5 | CATRTLVNSPLHF
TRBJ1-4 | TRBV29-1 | CSFGWANEKLFF
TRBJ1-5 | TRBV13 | CASSLLGQPQHF
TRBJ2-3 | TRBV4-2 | CASSQGAGSGGNTDTQYF
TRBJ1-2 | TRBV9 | CASSAYSGGDGYTF
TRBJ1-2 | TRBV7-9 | CASSLVSLFYGYTF
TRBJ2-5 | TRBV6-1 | CATLQRTGQETQYF
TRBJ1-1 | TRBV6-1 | CASSEEPGMNTEAFF